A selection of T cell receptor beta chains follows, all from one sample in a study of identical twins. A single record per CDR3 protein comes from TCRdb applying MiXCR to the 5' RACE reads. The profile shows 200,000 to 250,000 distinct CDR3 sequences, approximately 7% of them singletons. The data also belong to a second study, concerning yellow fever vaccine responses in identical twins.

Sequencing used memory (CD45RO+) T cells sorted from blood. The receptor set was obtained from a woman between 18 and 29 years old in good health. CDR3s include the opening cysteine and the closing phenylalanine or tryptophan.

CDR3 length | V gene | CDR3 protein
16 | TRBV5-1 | CASSRTAGGFTDTQYF
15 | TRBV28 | CASSPGGWGNQPQHF
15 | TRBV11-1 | CASSLGAPDTGELFF
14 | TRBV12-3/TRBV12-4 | CASTRDSSSYEQYF
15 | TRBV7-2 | CASSLAQVSGSEQFF
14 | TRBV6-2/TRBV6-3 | CASSSAPRGNEQFF
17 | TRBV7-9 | CASSLVVVLQGRETQYF
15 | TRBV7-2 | CASRTQTGGNQPQHF
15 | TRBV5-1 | CASSPRTENNSPLHF
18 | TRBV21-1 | CASRKTGGLKGRTYEQYF